The text below deals with one TCR beta chain. The antigen is undetermined. The data are from a study of shared clonotypes between healthy human individuals. Germline V gene sequence: CDR1 SGHNT, CDR2 YENEEA. The CDR3 consists of 13 residues. Regarding the study as a whole: Naive subsets tended to show greater estimated richness than memory subsets. Apart from blood, nothing was sampled; tissue repertoires likely differ.

TCRdb's table, derived via immunoSEQ multiplex PCR, lists solely in-frame clones and lacks some. Of just over 2,000,000 clones listed, 90% to 95% are singletons. Sequencing used naive CD4+ T cells sorted from blood. Stated subset: CD45RA+ positively selected. The chain joins TRBV11-3 to TRBJ2-5; D is unresolved. The last part of the DNA fits TRBJ2-7 better; the J call may be wrong. The TCR originated in a man between 18 and 29 years old in good health. CDR3 DNA sequence: TGTGCCAGCAGCTTAGCGACACCTAACGAGCAGTACTTC. This gives the protein CASSLATPNEQYF.